This TCR beta chain was documented in a study of cytomegalovirus exposure and HLA in healthy donors (dated 2017 in TCRdb). Background on the whole study: In an earlier analysis of approximately 500 of the donors, less than 350 Gb of sequence data and some 120 million unique TCR beta sequences from roughly 180 million T cells were reported. Around 320 gigabases of sequencing data and roughly 90 million unique TCR sequences were included in an early release covering around 600 HLA-typed donors. The genetic ancestry cluster associated with self-reported Caucasian donors included approximately 85% of the 398 genotyped donors. The aim of the study was to test whether cataloging public T cell receptors could identify signatures of past pathogen exposure. Using immunosequencing, the study profiled T cell repertoires from 640 or so subjects and related those repertoires to cytomegalovirus serostatus. Along with the approximately 700-subject first cohort, a separate validation cohort of about 110 different subjects was used. To predict cytomegalovirus infection status, the study combined high-throughput TCR immunosequencing, statistical association of individual TCRs with disease status, and machine learning. A later analysis re-examined previously published TCR beta repertoires from just over 650 donors and added high-resolution HLA genotyping to investigate patterns of TCR occurrence. Rather than drawing on any new phenotypic data, the later analysis identified candidate immune exposures from TCR beta sequences and the way those sequences occurred across donors. In an earlier analysis of 587 of the donors, high-throughput TCR beta sequencing was used to judge whether each TCR beta V gene segment behaved as functional or pseudogenic. Donor age, sex, ethnicity and CMV serostatus were collected together with the repertoire data. A later genetic analysis took genome-wide SNP genotypes for 398 of the 666 donors and used that subset as a discovery cohort. All discovery cohort repertoires had been generated using a single sequencing platform. Class I and class II HLA loci were covered by the typing at four-digit resolution. Typing coverage varied by locus: roughly 620-640 donors for A, B, C, DRB1 and DQB1; approximately 560 for DQA1; approximately 610 for DPA1; fewer than 480 for DPB1. Several DR-DQ haplotypes were handled as single units for association and clustering because linkage in the cohort was strong. Among almost 400 genotyped donors of the cohort, an average of 235,054 unique TCR beta nucleotide sequences were sequenced per donor, about a sixth of them non-productive. Overall study results and their limits: Some IMGT-functional V segments, including TRBV6-2 and TRBV6-3, could not be distinguished by the 87-base-pair reads and were therefore excluded. It was suggested by the authors that the approach could potentially be generalized to other disease states and immunological phenotypes. Most TCR sequences were observed very rarely across donors, whereas some public TCRs were present in many individuals. A group of highly shared sequence variants was considered likely to be a technical artifact of the sequencing pipeline. In a later genetic analysis, fewer N-insertions in productive TCRs were reported among donors in an Asian-associated ancestry cluster than the 666-donor mean. When HLA alleles, especially DR and DQ, strongly co-occurred, attributing TCR associations to individual alleles was difficult. The classifier was reported to diagnose cytomegalovirus status with high specificity and sensitivity in both the original and validation cohorts. Linkage disequilibrium might explain the correlated functional status among segregating V segments, but an unknown experimental factor could not be ruled out. HLA typing was unavailable for some donors at each locus, so association tests used only the typed subset. The study listed around 160 TCR beta chains as associated with cytomegalovirus. In an earlier analysis of some 500 of the donors, most TCR beta V segments appeared in productive rearrangements about 90% or about 30% of the time, broadly matching IMGT annotations. A later analysis found that most CMV-associated TCR beta chains appeared HLA-restricted, with HLA associations seemingly driven largely by CMV exposure. A later analysis found that HLA-associated TCR beta chains were more clonally expanded and had lower generation probabilities than equally common non-associated chains. Several of the top co-occurrence clusters appeared to be linked to parvovirus B19, influenza, CMV and Epstein-Barr virus, according to a later analysis. In vitro tests confirmed that three of the cytomegalovirus-associated TCR beta chains recognize cytomegalovirus antigens. In a later analysis, 16,951 TCR beta sequences were associated with specific HLA alleles at a false discovery rate of 0.05. In this cohort, only TCR beta chains were sequenced, and detectable features were limited by the absence of alpha or paired-chain data. A further reported finding was that TCR beta sequences accurately predicted the HLA-A and HLA-B alleles for most subjects in the first cohort. Immune exposure information for the cohort was limited to CMV serostatus. In a later analysis, the rate of TCR association differed among HLA loci, with DRB1 alleles having the most associated TCRs and HLA-C alleles having the fewest. Because counts were too low, seventeen rarely observed V segments, including chromosome 9 orphons, were excluded from the earlier analysis of fewer than 650 of the donors. Presence/absence analyses assumed roughly uniform sequencing depth across donors, an assumption that may not hold. A later genetic analysis associated a missense DCLRE1C variant with V-gene and J-gene trimming of TCR beta chains, and an independent cohort replicated the association.

The library was built by means of the immunoSEQ multiplex PCR assay. For the multiplex PCR, a mixture combining 60 forward primers for TCR Vbeta segments and 13 reverse primers for TCR Jbeta segments was used. The CDR3 region of rearranged TCR beta genes was amplified from genomic DNA with a multiplex PCR assay. Amplified TCR beta libraries were sequenced as 87-base-pair reads on the Illumina HiSeq System. The paper's processing steps were these. Across the 500 to 750 repertoires, a later analysis counted 60 million to 90 million unique TCR beta chains, around 11 million of which were shared by at least two donors. A nearest-neighbor algorithm error-corrected the raw reads and collapsed the reads into unique sequences, merging closely related sequences to remove PCR and sequencing errors. Alignment of CDR3 sequences to IMGT reference sequences was used to assign V, D and J gene segments. For a sequence to be retained, a match of at least six nucleotides was required to both a V gene segment and a J gene segment. Rearrangements were called productive when the CDR3 lacked stop codons and stayed in frame with V and J; all others were non-productive. Following IMGT convention, CDR3 was defined as the stretch from the second conserved V-encoded cysteine to the conserved J-encoded phenylalanine. In an earlier analysis of some 550 of the donors, sequences lacking an unambiguous match to a single V gene segment were excluded. In an earlier analysis of roughly 500 of the donors, V segments were called functional above 56.7% productive rearrangements and were called segregating when the between-donor standard deviation exceeded 5%. A statistical classification framework was developed to diagnose cytomegalovirus status using the catalog of TCR beta chain sequences. In a later analysis, TCR nucleotide sequences were compared against IMGT/GENE-DB human TR gene sequences so that V and J genes could be assigned. A later analysis assigned CDR3 sequences and most-parsimonious VDJ recombination scenarios with the TCRdist pipeline. A later analysis defined each TCR beta chain by its CDR3 amino acid sequence plus V-gene family, and excluded reads lacking a unique V-gene family. As a way to deal with suspected cross-contamination and a sequencing artifact, a later analysis dropped 450 to 600 nucleotide sequences that were highly shared and had low generation probability. In a later analysis, a clonal expansion index was calculated for each public chain from normalized within-repertoire ranks of inferred template counts. In a later analysis, generation probabilities were computed using a VDJ recombination model fitted to out-of-frame rearrangements, and the results were checked against IGoR. In a later analysis, hypergeometric tests were used to score TCR-TCR, TCR-HLA and TCR-CMV co-occurrence, with a repertoire-size bias correction applied to TCR pairs. False discovery rates were estimated in a later analysis by permuting HLA or CMV assignments 20 times. In a later analysis, co-occurring TCRs were grouped using DBSCAN, with TCRdist sequence similarity added in when clustering inside HLA-allele-positive subsets. For co-occurrence clustering, repertoires with fewer than 30,000 or more than 120,000 public chains were excluded, along with four or five repertoires with anomalous nucleotide sharing. Here the immuneACCESS table is served through TCRdb, limited to in-frame sequences with V and J called. Missing clones are a known gap in these copies; in checked studies unresolved V genes cover under half, and the rest lacks a known reason. The V and J calls and clone size are taken from that table; D and trimming were inferred from the DNA. The sample has 150,000 to 200,000 clones on record, less than 90% of them singletons. The ten largest clones take up 1.1% to 1.5% of the sample.

This clone was observed a few times. Its antigen is currently not known. No clone much larger than this one lies a single base away; base qualities are absent. The cohort was made up of about 670 healthy bone marrow donors. Cohort members were all nominally healthy when sampled, although unrecorded immune exposures were likely present. The donor tested CMV seropositive, placing the donor among the 289 seropositive members of the cohort. A peripheral blood sample was provided by each donor, and peripheral blood mononuclear cells were used for TCR beta sequencing. The Qiagen DNeasy Blood Extraction Kit was used to extract genomic DNA from the blood cell samples. The CDR3 spans 15 residues, from the cysteine through the phenylalanine. Kept here is only the CDR3 DNA, which spans 45 bases and is read in frame from base 1. In the germline V gene (reference sequence), CDR1 corresponds to MNHEY and CDR2 to SMNVEV. V and J are trimmed by 5 bases and 7 bases, and the gene matches miss 13 bases of the junction.

The sequence links TRBV27 to TRBJ1-2; the junction holds 7 bases that match TRBD1. Sequenced sample: PBMCs. The clonotype comes from a girl between 10 and 17 years old in good health and CMV-seropositive. The sequenced DNA is TGTGCCAGCAGTCCCCATAAACAGGGGCGGAGTGGCTACACCTTC. Its protein product is CASSPHKQGRSGYTF.